These 9 T cell receptor beta chains came from one sample sequenced in a study of blood T cell repertoires in COVID-19. Clones were sequenced by immunoSEQ multiplex PCR, and TCRdb holds only the in-frame ones, with some missing. The repertoire consists of around 260,000 clones, with around 78% occurring once and the leading ten covering about 5%. The specimen sequenced was peripheral blood. The source of these receptors is a man aged 55 to 69 who had recovered from COVID-19.

V usage is TRBV5-6 and J usage is TRBJ2-7, with 11 bases that match TRBD2. CDR1 is SGHDT and CDR2 is YYEEEE in the germline V gene. The CDR3 covers 17 residues. V dropped 0 bases and J dropped 0; count of bases not matched to a gene: 5. The CDR3 protein is CASSLASSGRSSYEQYF. CDR3 DNA sequence: TGTGCCAGCAGCTTGGCATCTAGCGGGAGGAGCTCCTACGAGCAGTACTTC.

The chain joins TRBV15 to TRBJ1-2, with no clear D. Looked up from germline, CDR1 is LNHNV and CDR2 is YYDKDF (reference sequence). V lost 3 bases and J lost 8, with 19 bases in between. The length of the CDR3 is 15 residues. The DNA for the CDR3 is TGTGCCACCAGCAGGGAGGGCAGAGGGCTGGAGGGCTACACCTTC. This translates into CATSREGRGLEGYTF.

This chain links TRBV6-4 with TRBJ2-5; TRBD1 might be the D (5 bases). With 6 bases removed from V and 1 base from J, the gap between germline ends came to 12 bases. Germline CDR1 and CDR2: MRHNA and SNTAGT. The CDR3 spans 14 residues. CDR3 sequence reads: CASRIGQIQETQYF. The DNA for the CDR3 is TGTGCCAGCAGAATTGGACAAATCCAAGAGACCCAGTACTTC.

The chain uses TRBV7-9 and TRBJ2-1; 9 bases are shared with TRBD2. The CDR3 spans 16 residues. Looked up from germline, CDR1 is SEHNR and CDR2 is FQNEAQ (reference sequence). The ends lost 6 bases at V and 4 bases at J; junction bases unmatched: 10. CDR3 amino acids: CASRPMAGGRYNEQFF. The CDR3 coding sequence is TGTGCCAGCAGACCCATGGCGGGAGGGCGATACAATGAGCAGTTCTTC.

The rearrangement joins TRBV18 to TRBJ2-5, with 10 bases aligning to TRBD1. J was trimmed by 5 bases and V by 2 bases; bases with no gene match: 5. The CDR3 is 15 amino acids. CDR1 KGHSH and CDR2 LQKENI come from the germline V gene. Written as DNA, the CDR3 is TGTGCCAGCTCACCAGGACAGGGGGTTCGGGAGACCCAGTACTTC. Protein product: CASSPGQGVRETQYF.

Points on this clone: A much larger clone sits a single nucleotide away, making a read error possible. This chain uses TRBV2 with TRBJ1-1; TRBD1 might be the D (5 bases). CDR3 length: 13 amino acids. V was cut by 3 bases and J by 0 bases, with 5 bases left in between. Germline V CDR1 and CDR2: SNHLY, FYNNEI. In DNA, the CDR3 is TGTGCCAGCAGTGACAGGGTGAACACTGAAGCTTTCTTT. Residues: CASSDRVNTEAFF.

The gene calls are TRBV11-2 and TRBJ2-4; TRBD1 aligns across 9 bases. This CDR3 spans 11 amino acids. V lost 4 bases to trimming and J lost 14 bases; unmatched junction nucleotides: 3. The germline V gene encodes CDR1 SGHAT and CDR2 FQNNGV. The CDR3 coding sequence is TGTGCCAGCAGCTCCCGGGACAGGGAGTACTTC. This sequence encodes CASSSRDREYF.

V usage is TRBV6-5 and J usage is TRBJ1-2; TRBD1 aligns across 7 bases. CDR3 size: 13 residues. Germline-derived CDR1 and CDR2 are MNHEY and SVGAGI. V was pared by 6 bases and J by 4 bases, with 5 bases of the junction left unmatched. The CDR3 reads CASRLRDSYGYTF. The CDR3 region has the DNA TGTGCCAGCAGATTACGGGACAGCTATGGCTACACCTTC.

This sequence joins TRBV21-1 and TRBJ1-2; TRBD1, the table's D call, was not compared with the DNA. TRBV21-1 is classified as a pseudogene. This CDR3 is built from 18 residues. The CDR3 spells CASSSRTAQGFGLRGYTF. The CDR3 DNA follows: TGTGCCAGCAGCTCCCGCACCGCGCAGGGGTTCGGCCTTCGAGGCTACACCTTC.